This T cell receptor beta chain was obtained from a study of shared clonotypes between healthy human individuals (dated by TCRdb to about 2020). General notes on the study: A few men and a couple of women, aged 18 to 49 years, made up the cohort. For each donor, three plates each were used for CD4 naive and CD4 memory, two plates were used for CD8 naive, and one plate was used for CD8 memory. Blood TCR repertoires of roughly 5 healthy adults were deeply sequenced to estimate repertoire size and the extent of clonotype sharing between individuals. Different laboratories and diverse techniques were used to prepare libraries and sequence TCR repertoires, to increase sequencing depth and limit assay-specific biases. Between about 0.94 and 8.9 billion PBMCs per donor were obtained by leukapheresis.

The paper's findings and limits, for the study overall: Compared with non-shared clonotypes, clonotypes shared by all four sorted-subset donors had higher generation probabilities. Pairwise subsampling indicated that sequencing depth was expected to affect the degree of clonotype sharing among donors. Only blood was sampled, and tissue TCR repertoires likely differ from those in blood. Sharing across several donors was observed for about 5% of naive CD4, less than 4% of naive CD8, roughly 2.3% of memory CD4, and about 0.4% of memory CD8 clonotypes. Incomplete sequencing was indicated by rarefaction of sorted-subset datasets, despite the large sequencing depth. Larger estimated clonotype richness was generally found for naive subsets than for memory subsets. The genetic and exposure-history diversity represented was limited by the small number of donors.

CDR1 and CDR2 were assigned from the germline V gene as SGHAT and FQNNGV. At the junction V is shortened by 0 bases and J by 4 bases; bases outside the gene matches: 3. From cysteine to phenylalanine, the CDR3 is 16 amino acids long. The DNA shown is the 48-base CDR3, in frame from base 1. CD8 naive samples were obtained by positive selection for CCR7 among CD45RO-negative cells, yielding a CD45RA+CCR7+ population from which TemRA cells were excluded. The donors were healthy, HIV-negative adults who had no recently reported acute infections or vaccinations. All donors were Caucasian adults living in Nashville, Tennessee, USA. Blood was obtained by leukapheresis, after which PBMCs were separated by Ficoll-Histopaque density gradient centrifugation and cryopreserved in liquid nitrogen vapor phase. Purity and quantity of every magnetically sorted T cell population were checked by analytical flow cytometry. From each sorted fraction, genomic DNA was isolated and quantified by UV absorbance on a Nanodrop 2000c.

TCR CDR3 regions were amplified from genomic DNA by multiplex PCR using the deep immunoSEQ assay. Genomic DNA extracted from each cell subset was distributed evenly over all wells of several immunoSEQ 96-well plates, and each plate served as one replicate. For sorted subsets, each replicate PCR was loaded with around 220 ng genomic DNA, equivalent to about 30,000 T cell genomes. Purified libraries were quantified with a Qubit 3.0 fluorometer, sized on a Bioanalyzer 2100, and re-quantified with the KAPA Library Quantification kit. Every immunoSEQ 96-well plate was sequenced on a dedicated single-read 150-cycle Illumina NextSeq 550 flow cell. The study's processing was this. The immunoSEQ output contained only junctional sequences without quality scores, so filtering could not match that applied to full-length reads. To assign V/J genes and CDR3, sequences were annotated using PyIR, a Python wrapper for IgBLAST v1.9, with IMGT germline references. Reads were removed for weak V/J assignments (E-value above 1e-6), missing CDR3, stop codons, out-of-frame junctions, or ambiguous translated residues. V3J clonotypes were defined as sequences sharing the same inferred V gene, J gene, and CDR3 amino acid sequence. To compute the percentage overlap between repertoires, the number of shared unique clonotypes was divided by the size of the smaller repertoire. Three approaches were used to assess repertoire richness: RTK rarefaction, the Chao1 estimator, and Recon v2.1 estimates of unobserved clonotypes. Generation probabilities for all TCRbeta clonotypes obtained by the gDNA method from several donors were computed using OLGA. The source is immuneACCESS, and TCRdb retained only in-frame sequences with V and J called. Part of the clones is not carried over; for the studies checked, unresolved V genes explain less than half of this, and the remainder is unexplained. Clonal size and the V and J genes are those of that table, whereas D and trimming came from the DNA. This sample gives about 2.1 million clones in total; roughly 91% of them show up just once. Clones ranked in the top ten supply 1.5% to 2% of the sample.

Regarding this clone: There is no known antigen for this receptor. No base quality values were provided; no much bigger clone lies one nucleotide off.

Input material: naive CD8+ T cells from PBMCs. The sample's cell subset or site label is to be understood as: CD45RA+CCR7+. In this chain, TRBV11-2 is recombined with TRBJ2-1, with 10 bases matching TRBD1. This TCR was sampled from a young man in good health. Some clones in this sample may be carry-over from other donors' samples. The CDR3 protein is CASSLDPGQGYNEQFF. The bases read TGTGCCAGCAGCTTAGATCCGGGACAGGGGTACAATGAGCAGTTCTTC.